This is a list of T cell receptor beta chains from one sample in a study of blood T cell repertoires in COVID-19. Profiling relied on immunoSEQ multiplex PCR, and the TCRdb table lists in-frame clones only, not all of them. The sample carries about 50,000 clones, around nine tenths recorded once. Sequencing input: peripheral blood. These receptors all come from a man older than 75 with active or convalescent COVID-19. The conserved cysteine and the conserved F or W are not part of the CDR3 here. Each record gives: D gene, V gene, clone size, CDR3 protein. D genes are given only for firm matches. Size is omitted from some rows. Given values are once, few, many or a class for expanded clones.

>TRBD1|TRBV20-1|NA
SARGRDRDF
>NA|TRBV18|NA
ASSPPYRENEQF
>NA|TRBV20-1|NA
SASVGQGRYNEQF
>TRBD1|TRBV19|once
ASSIMTGMRGGNIQY
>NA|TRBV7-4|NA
ASSLVQVAAF
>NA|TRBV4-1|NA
ASSQGSGVGNYGYT
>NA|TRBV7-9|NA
ASSRDIYGYT
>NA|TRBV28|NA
ASHRSESTDTQY
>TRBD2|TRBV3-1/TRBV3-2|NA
ASSQAGLAGGPNEQF
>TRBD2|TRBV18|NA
ASSLRRGGRTDTQY
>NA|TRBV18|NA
ASSPLGAFAEAF
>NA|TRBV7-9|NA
ASSSFKGHGNTEAF
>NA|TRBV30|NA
AWSTSYNSPLH
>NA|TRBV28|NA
ASASGARVDQPQH
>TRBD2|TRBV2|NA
ASRESSGGREQF
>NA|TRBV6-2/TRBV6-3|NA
ASSYSRDPNYGYT
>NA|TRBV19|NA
ASSMGTFPNYGYT
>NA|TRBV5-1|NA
ASSLGIGQVGTGELF
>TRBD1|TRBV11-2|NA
ASSPAGQGTLDT
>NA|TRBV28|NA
ASIPGGNQPQH
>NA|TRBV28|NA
ASSLSGVQNSPLH
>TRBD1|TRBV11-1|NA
ASSLQGANGYT
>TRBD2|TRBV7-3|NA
ASSLTASGGPALQY
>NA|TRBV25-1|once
ASSEFSRAYGYT
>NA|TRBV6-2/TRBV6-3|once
ASSYRGYNEQF
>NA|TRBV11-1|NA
ASSQSDTQY
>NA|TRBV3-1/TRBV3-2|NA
ASSQNQGQETQY
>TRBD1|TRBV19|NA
ASRPGQGIGNEQF
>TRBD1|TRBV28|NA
ASSLRTGTASRPQH
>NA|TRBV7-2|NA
ASSLGGAMQETQY
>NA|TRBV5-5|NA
ASSTDSNQPQH
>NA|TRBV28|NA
ASNFPGTSYEQY
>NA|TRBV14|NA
ASSQSADTQY
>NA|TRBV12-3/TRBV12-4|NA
ASSFQANYGYT
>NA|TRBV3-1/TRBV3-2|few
ASSQGPSEGNEQF
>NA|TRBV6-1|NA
ASSELDSPGNTIY
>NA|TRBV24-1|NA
ATSDSTGFPGEQY
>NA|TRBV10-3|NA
AMRLSDSYEQY
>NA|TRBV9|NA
ASSVSVTDGEQY